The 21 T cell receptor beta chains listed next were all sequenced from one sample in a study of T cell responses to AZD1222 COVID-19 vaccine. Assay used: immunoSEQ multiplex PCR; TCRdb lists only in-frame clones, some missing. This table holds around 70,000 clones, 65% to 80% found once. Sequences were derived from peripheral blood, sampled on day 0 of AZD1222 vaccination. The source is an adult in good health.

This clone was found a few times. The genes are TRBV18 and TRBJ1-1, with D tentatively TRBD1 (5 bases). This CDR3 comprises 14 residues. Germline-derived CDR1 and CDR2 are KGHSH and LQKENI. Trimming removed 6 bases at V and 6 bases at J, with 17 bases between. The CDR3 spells CASSLGQGSSEAFF. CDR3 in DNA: TGTGCCAGCTCCCTCGGCCAGGGAAGCTCTGAAGCTTTCTTT.

The CDR3, as DNA: TGTGCCAGCAGCTTTGGCAGTTCAACTAATGAAAAACTGTTTTTT. It encodes CASSFGSSTNEKLFF. This chain connects TRBV5-8 to TRBJ1-4; D is unclear. In germline, CDR1 is SGHTS, CDR2 YDEGEE. Trimming removed 2 bases from V and 0 bases from J, with 8 bases in between. The CDR3 covers 15 residues.

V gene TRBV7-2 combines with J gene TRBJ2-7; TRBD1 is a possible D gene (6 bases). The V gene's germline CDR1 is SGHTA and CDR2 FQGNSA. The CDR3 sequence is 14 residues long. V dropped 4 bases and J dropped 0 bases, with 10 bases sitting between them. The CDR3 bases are TGTGCCAGCAGCTACCGGACAGCCTCCTACGAGCAGTACTTC. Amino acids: CASSYRTASYEQYF.

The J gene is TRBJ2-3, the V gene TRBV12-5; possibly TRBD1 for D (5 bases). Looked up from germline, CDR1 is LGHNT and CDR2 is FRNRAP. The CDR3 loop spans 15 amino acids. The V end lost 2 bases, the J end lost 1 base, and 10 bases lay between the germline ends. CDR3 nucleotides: TGTGCTAGTGGTTTGAGCCCGACAGGCACAGATACGCAGTATTTT. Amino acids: CASGLSPTGTDTQYF.

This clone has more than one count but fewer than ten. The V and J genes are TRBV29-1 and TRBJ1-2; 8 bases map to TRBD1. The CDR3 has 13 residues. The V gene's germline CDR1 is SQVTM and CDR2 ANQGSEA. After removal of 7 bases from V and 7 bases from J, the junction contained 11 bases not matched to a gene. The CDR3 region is CSAIVVQGAGYTF. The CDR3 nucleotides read TGCAGCGCCATTGTAGTTCAGGGGGCTGGCTACACCTTC.

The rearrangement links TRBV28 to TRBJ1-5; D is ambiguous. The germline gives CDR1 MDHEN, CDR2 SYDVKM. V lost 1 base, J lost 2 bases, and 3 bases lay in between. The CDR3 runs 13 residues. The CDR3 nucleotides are TGTGCCAGCAGTTTATCCGGCAATCAGCCCCAGCATTTT. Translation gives CASSLSGNQPQHF.

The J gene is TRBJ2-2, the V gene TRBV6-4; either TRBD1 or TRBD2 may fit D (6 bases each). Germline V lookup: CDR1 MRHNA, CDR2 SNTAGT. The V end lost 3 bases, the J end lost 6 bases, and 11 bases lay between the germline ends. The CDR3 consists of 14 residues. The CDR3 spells CASSENREAGELFF. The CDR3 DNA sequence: TGTGCCAGCAGTGAAAACAGGGAGGCCGGGGAGCTGTTTTTT.

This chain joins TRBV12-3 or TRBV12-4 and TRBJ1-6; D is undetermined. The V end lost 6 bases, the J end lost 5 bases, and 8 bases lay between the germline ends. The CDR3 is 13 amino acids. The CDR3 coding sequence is TGTGCCAGCAGGGTAATCGATAATTCACCCCTCCACTTT. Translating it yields CASRVIDNSPLHF.

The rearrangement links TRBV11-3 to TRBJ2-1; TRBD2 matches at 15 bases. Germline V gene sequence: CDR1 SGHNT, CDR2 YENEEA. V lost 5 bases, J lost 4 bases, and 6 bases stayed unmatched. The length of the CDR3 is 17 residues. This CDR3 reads CASSPGLAGGRYNEQFF. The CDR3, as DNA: TGTGCCAGCAGCCCCGGACTAGCGGGGGGGCGTTACAATGAGCAGTTCTTC.

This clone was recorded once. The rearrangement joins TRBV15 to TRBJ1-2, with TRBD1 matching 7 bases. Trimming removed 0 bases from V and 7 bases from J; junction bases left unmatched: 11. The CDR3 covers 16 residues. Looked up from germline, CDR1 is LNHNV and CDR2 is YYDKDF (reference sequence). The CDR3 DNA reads TGTGCCACCAGCAGAGATAGGGTGACAGGGAGGGGTGGCTACACCTTC. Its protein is CATSRDRVTGRGGYTF.

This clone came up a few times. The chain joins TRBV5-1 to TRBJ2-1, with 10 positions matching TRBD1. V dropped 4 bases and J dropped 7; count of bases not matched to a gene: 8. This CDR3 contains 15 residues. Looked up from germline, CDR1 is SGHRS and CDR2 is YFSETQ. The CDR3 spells CASSRNWDRGNEQFF. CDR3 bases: TGCGCCAGCAGCAGAAATTGGGACAGGGGTAATGAGCAGTTCTTC.

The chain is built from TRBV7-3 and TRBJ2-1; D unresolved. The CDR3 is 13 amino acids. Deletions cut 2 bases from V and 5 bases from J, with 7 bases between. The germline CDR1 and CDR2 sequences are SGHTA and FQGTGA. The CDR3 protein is CASSLERDNEQFF. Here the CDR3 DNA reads TGTGCCAGCAGCTTAGAAAGGGACAATGAGCAGTTCTTC.

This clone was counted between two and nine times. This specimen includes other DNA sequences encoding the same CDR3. The CDR3 spells CASSYGGNQPQHF. The CDR3 bases are TGTGCCAGCAGTTATGGAGGTAATCAGCCCCAGCATTTT. The gene calls are TRBV6-2 or TRBV6-3 and TRBJ1-5; D not resolved. V lost 3 bases to trimming and J lost 4 bases, with 7 bases between them. CDR1 and CDR2 (germline): MNHEY, SVGEGT. This CDR3 contains 13 residues.

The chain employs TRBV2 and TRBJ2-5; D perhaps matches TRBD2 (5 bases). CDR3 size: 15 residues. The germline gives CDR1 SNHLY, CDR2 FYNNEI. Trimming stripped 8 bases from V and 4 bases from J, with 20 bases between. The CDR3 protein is CASDQTRAGGETQYF. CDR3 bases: TGTGCCAGCGACCAGACAAGGGCCGGAGGAGAGACCCAGTACTTC.

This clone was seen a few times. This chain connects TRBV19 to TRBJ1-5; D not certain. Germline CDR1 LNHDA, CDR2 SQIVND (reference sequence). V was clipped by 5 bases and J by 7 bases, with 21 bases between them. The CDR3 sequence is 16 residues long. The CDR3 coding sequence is TGTGCCAGTAGTTCAACCGAGCCCCCCAGGAGGCAGCCCCAGCATTTT. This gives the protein CASSSTEPPRRQPQHF.

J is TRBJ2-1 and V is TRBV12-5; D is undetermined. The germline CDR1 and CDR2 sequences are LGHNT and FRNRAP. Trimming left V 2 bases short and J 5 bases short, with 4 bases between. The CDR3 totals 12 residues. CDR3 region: CASGLFHNEQFF. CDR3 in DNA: TGTGCTAGTGGTTTGTTCCACAATGAGCAGTTCTTC. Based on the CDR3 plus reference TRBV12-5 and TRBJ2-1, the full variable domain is DARVTQTPRHKVTEMGQEVTMRCQPILGHNTVFWYRQTMMQGLELLAYFRNRAPLDDSGMPKDRFSAEMPDATLATLKIQPSEPRDSAVYFCASGLFHNEQFFGPGTRLTVL.

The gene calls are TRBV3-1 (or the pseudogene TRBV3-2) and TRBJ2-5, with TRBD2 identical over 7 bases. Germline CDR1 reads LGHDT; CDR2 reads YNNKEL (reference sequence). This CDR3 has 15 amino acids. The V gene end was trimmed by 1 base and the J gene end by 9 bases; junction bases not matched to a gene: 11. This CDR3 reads CASSQVSLASASQYF. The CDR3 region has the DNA TGTGCCAGCAGCCAAGTATCACTAGCGTCGGCGTCCCAGTACTTC.

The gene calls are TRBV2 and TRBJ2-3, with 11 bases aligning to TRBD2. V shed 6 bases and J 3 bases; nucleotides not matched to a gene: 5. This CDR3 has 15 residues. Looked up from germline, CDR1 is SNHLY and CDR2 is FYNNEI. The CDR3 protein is CASRVAGGPTDTQYF. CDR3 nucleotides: TGTGCCAGCAGGGTAGCGGGGGGGCCGACAGATACGCAGTATTTT.

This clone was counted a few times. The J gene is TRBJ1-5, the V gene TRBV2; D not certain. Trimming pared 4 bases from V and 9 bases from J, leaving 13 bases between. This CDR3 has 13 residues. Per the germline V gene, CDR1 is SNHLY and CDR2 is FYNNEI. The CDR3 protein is CASSVGPGWPQHF. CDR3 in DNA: TGTGCCAGCAGTGTCGGGCCCGGTTGGCCCCAGCATTTT.

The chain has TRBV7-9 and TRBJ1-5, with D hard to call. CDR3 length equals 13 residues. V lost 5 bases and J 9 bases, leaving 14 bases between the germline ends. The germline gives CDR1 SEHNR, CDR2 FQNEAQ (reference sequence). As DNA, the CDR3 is TGTGCCAGCAGCCCGGCCGCAGAGGGGCCCCAGCATTTT. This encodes CASSPAAEGPQHF.

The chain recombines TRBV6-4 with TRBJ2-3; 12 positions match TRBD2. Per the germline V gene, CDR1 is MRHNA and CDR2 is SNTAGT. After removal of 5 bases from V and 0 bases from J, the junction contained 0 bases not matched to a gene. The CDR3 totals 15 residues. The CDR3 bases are TGTGCCAGCAGTCTAGCGGGGGGGAGCACAGATACGCAGTATTTT. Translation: CASSLAGGSTDTQYF.